The clone carrying this TCR beta chain was seen repeatedly, ten times or more. The data derive from a study of regulatory T cells in long-lasting Graves disease. The time point: newly diagnosed GD, antithyroid drugs for less than 3 months. With RNA extracted from PBMCs as input, the TCR library was made. According to the study, TCR beta libraries were built with iRepertoire HTBI primers and CDR3-region Arm-PCR. TCRdb fed the multiplex PCR reads into MiXCR, producing one record per CDR3 protein. The data hold hundreds of thousands of distinct CDR3 sequences, with approximately 12% observed a single time. These data also featured in a second study, about T cells in Graves' hyperthyroidism and ophthalmopathy.

This TCR derives from a man younger than 40 with Graves disease. This specimen was peripheral blood mononuclear cells (PBMCs), taken at new diagnosis, from a patient treated with antithyroid drugs.

The CDR3 protein is CASEQGGSGANVLTF. The DNA for the CDR3 is TGTGCCAGCGAACAGGGTGGGTCTGGGGCCAACGTCCTGACTTTC. This chain connects TRBV11-2 to TRBJ2-6; tentatively, D is TRBD1 (6 bases). V lost 8 bases and J 1 base, leaving 12 bases between the germline ends. The CDR3 length is 15 residues. Germline-derived CDR1 and CDR2 are SGHAT and FQNNGV.